This T cell receptor beta chain is from a study of OX40 agonist ivuxolimab in advanced cancers. As concerns this clone: As yet, its antigen is unknown.

Study-wide results and limits: CD4+ T cells averaged fewer expanded clones than CD8+ T cells. People who partly responded at 0.1-3.0 mg/kg had some of the least clonal expansion seen.

The cohort excluded patients with autoimmune disease history or systemic immunosuppression. Assay used: immunoSEQ multiplex PCR; TCRdb lists only in-frame clones, some missing. The data contain 80,000 or so clones, 75% to 90% of them singletons. Germline CDR1 and CDR2: ENHRY and SYGVKD. The CDR3 totals 20 residues. After removal of 0 bases from V and 0 bases from J, the junction contained 9 bases not matched to a gene. The receptor was derived from an adult with an advanced solid tumor such as melanoma, head and neck, liver or kidney cancer. This chain links TRBV10-3 with TRBJ2-6, with TRBD1 matching over 9 bases. The sequenced sample was CD4+ or CD8+ T cells sorted from blood, obtained in a trial of the OX40 agonist ivuxolimab. CDR3 amino acids: CAISESGDRVALSGANVLTF. The CDR3 nucleotides read TGTGCCATCAGTGAGTCAGGGGACAGGGTTGCTCTCTCTGGGGCCAACGTCCTGACTTTC.